The 32 T cell receptor beta chains reported below all come from one sample, sequenced in a study of blood T cells in healthy people across ages. Then a second PCR, running roughly 7 to 11 cycles, was carried out with a sample-barcoded 5' primer and a J-beta primer mix. TCRdb ran MiXCR on the 5' RACE reads and lists one entry per CDR3 protein. The data hold approximately 730,000 distinct CDR3 sequences, with approximately 43% observed a single time. The specimen sequenced was blood. The receptors were sampled from a woman aged 55-70 years in good health.

This clonotype turned up a few times. The chain recombines TRBV5-1 with TRBJ1-5; no reliable D call. CDR1 is SGHRS, CDR2 YFSETQ, per germline. Deletions cut 5 bases from V and 1 base from J, with 13 bases between. This CDR3 has 15 amino acids. CDR3 amino acids: CASRRTVGSNQPQHF. For the CDR3, the DNA is TGCGCCAGCAGAAGGACGGTGGGGAGCAATCAGCCCCAGCATTTT.

This clonotype was picked up a small number of times. The chain links TRBV7-2 to TRBJ2-1; 8 nucleotides agree with TRBD2. The CDR3 sequence is 16 residues long. After removal of 1 base from V and 8 bases from J, the junction contained 10 bases not matched to a gene. The germline V gene encodes CDR1 SGHTA and CDR2 FQGNSA. The CDR3 sequence is CASSLVTSGRGHEQFF. CDR3 nucleotide sequence: TGTGCCAGCAGCTTAGTTACCAGCGGGAGAGGGCATGAGCAGTTCTTC.

The chain recombines TRBV3-1 with TRBJ1-6; no definite D call. CDR3 length: 14 amino acids. The V end was cut by 2 bases, the J end by 8 bases, with 10 bases between. The germline gives CDR1 LGHDT, CDR2 YNNKEL (reference sequence). CDR3 sequence reads: CASSQREFDSPLHF. The CDR3 bases are TGTGCCAGCAGCCAACGGGAGTTTGATTCACCCCTCCACTTT.

CDR3 protein: CASSYSGLAGVGQYF. DNA of the CDR3: TGTGCCAGCAGTTACTCGGGACTAGCGGGGGTGGGGCAGTATTTT. V gene TRBV6-2 or TRBV6-3 combines with J gene TRBJ2-3; 14 bases align to TRBD2. Per germline, CDR1 MNHEY and CDR2 SVGEGT. This CDR3 is built from 15 residues. V lost 0 bases to trimming and J lost 11 bases; unmatched junction nucleotides: 4.

V usage is TRBV20-1 and J usage is TRBJ2-4; 12 bases line up with TRBD2. The J call could be wrong; TRBJ2-5 is a better fit for the DNA end. The CDR3 runs 17 residues. Germline V CDR1 and CDR2: DFQATT, SNEGSKA (reference sequence). CDR3 sequence reads: CSANSRTSGRSQETQYF. CDR3 coding DNA: TGCAGTGCTAATTCCCGAACTAGCGGGAGGTCACAAGAGACCCAGTACTTC.

A few counts support this clonotype. The chain recombines TRBV6-2 or TRBV6-3 with TRBJ2-7, with unresolved D. The CDR3 length is 12 residues. Trimming stripped 6 bases from V and 2 bases from J, with 8 bases between. Germline loops: CDR1 MNHEY, CDR2 SVGEGT. The CDR3 here is CASRGSPYEQYF. The CDR3 nucleotides are TGTGCCAGCAGAGGAAGTCCCTACGAGCAGTACTTC.

V and J are TRBV20-1 and TRBJ2-1; 8 bases map to TRBD2. The CDR3 spans 15 residues. The junction had 5 bases not matched to a gene; V was cut back by 4 bases and J by 0 bases. Germline lookup yields CDR1 DFQATT and CDR2 SNEGSKA (reference sequence). CDR3 loop: CSATLSGSSYNEQFF. The CDR3 DNA is TGCAGTGCTACCCTCAGCGGGAGCTCCTACAATGAGCAGTTCTTC.

This chain connects TRBV7-2 to TRBJ2-1, with TRBD2 matching 12 bases. The CDR3 is 19 amino acids. V gave up 1 base and J gave up 1 base; unmatched junction bases: 8. CDR1 and CDR2 from the germline V gene are SGHTA and FQGNSA. The CDR3 protein is CASSLVTSGGASSYNEQFF. The DNA for the CDR3 is TGTGCCAGCAGCTTAGTGACTAGCGGGGGAGCTTCATCCTACAATGAGCAGTTCTTC.

The V gene is TRBV10-2, the J gene TRBJ2-6; D perhaps matches TRBD2 (6 bases). V lost 5 bases, J lost 0 bases, and 11 bases lay in between. CDR1 and CDR2 from the germline V gene are WSHSY and SAAADI. This CDR3 has 16 amino acids. CDR3 coding DNA: TGCGCCAGCAGTCAATCGGGGGACTCTGGGGCCAACGTCCTGACTTTC. Amino acid sequence: CASSQSGDSGANVLTF.

This clonotype was seen a handful of times. This chain's CDR3 is CASSQRASESYEQYF. The DNA of the CDR3 is TGCGCCAGCAGCCAGAGAGCTAGCGAGTCCTACGAGCAGTACTTC. V and J are TRBV4-3 and TRBJ2-7, with a weak D call TRBD2 (6 bases). Germline V CDR1 and CDR2: LGHNA, YSLEER. The CDR3 length is 15 residues. V gave up 3 bases and J gave up 1 base, with 13 bases separating them.

The rearrangement links TRBV3-1 to TRBJ2-1, with 10 bases lining up with TRBD1. The CDR3 consists of 17 residues. Germline loops: CDR1 LGHDT, CDR2 YNNKEL (reference sequence). The V gene end was trimmed by 8 bases and the J gene end by 0 bases; junction bases not matched to a gene: 10. In DNA form, the CDR3 reads TGTGCCAGCCGGGGCCGGGACAGGGGAGGCTCCTACAATGAGCAGTTCTTC. It translates to CASRGRDRGGSYNEQFF.

The V and J genes are TRBV5-1 and TRBJ2-7; TRBD1 is a possible D gene (6 bases). Germline V gene sequence: CDR1 SGHRS, CDR2 YFSETQ. Trimming removed 1 base from V and 3 bases from J, with 14 bases in between. The CDR3 consists of 15 residues. The CDR3 loop reads CASSLLPLGGYEQYF. In DNA, the CDR3 is TGCGCCAGCAGCTTGTTACCACTAGGGGGCTACGAGCAGTACTTC.

Details on this clonotype: This sequence may be a read error, since a much larger clone differs from it by one base. This chain uses TRBV6-6 with TRBJ2-3; D is unresolved. V was shortened by 6 bases and J by 1 base, with 11 bases between the two germline ends. CDR3 length equals 14 residues. The germline V gene encodes CDR1 MNHNY and CDR2 SVGAGI (reference sequence). CDR3: CASRRTAGTDTQYF. The DNA for the CDR3 is TGTGCCAGCAGGAGGACGGCTGGCACAGATACGCAGTATTTT.

This clonotype was seen a few times. The chain is built from TRBV20-1 and TRBJ2-7; D is undetermined. V shed 0 bases and J shed 2 bases, with 8 bases lying between them. Germline V gene data show CDR1 as DFQATT and CDR2 as SNEGSKA (reference sequence). This CDR3 is 13 amino acids long. Here the CDR3 DNA reads TGCAGTGCTAGAGATCAGTCAGCCTACGAGCAGTACTTC. This sequence encodes CSARDQSAYEQYF.

The chain links TRBV12-3 or TRBV12-4 to TRBJ1-4; 7 bases line up with TRBD1. CDR3 size: 16 residues. The junction had 12 bases not matched to a gene; V was cut back by 7 bases and J by 4 bases. The CDR3 DNA sequence: TGTGCCAGCACCCCCGACAGGGCGACAATTAATGAAAAACTGTTTTTT. It codes for CASTPDRATINEKLFF.

This clonotype was seen only once. The chain recombines TRBV19 with TRBJ2-1; tentative D call: TRBD1 (6 bases). This CDR3 is built from 14 residues. Germline V gene sequence: CDR1 LNHDA, CDR2 SQIVND (reference sequence). V was trimmed by 9 bases and J by 0 bases, leaving 12 bases between them. CDR3: CASRTALSYNEQFF. CDR3 sequence (DNA): TGTGCCAGCAGGACAGCCCTCTCCTACAATGAGCAGTTCTTC.

A word on this clonotype: The junction departs from germline at one end; a sequencing error may be responsible. The chain links TRBV14 to TRBJ1-2; D remains ambiguous. Germline CDR1 is SGHDN and CDR2 is FVKESK. The length of the CDR3 is 15 residues. CDR3: CANSGRLEPNYGYTF. The CDR3 nucleotides read TGTGCCAACAGCGGCCGTCTAGAGCCTAACTATGGCTACACCTTC.

This chain joins TRBV2 and TRBJ2-5, with 7 bases that match TRBD1. With 6 bases clipped from V and 2 bases from J, the junction kept 9 bases outside the gene matches. The CDR3 has 15 amino acids. From germline, CDR1 is SNHLY and CDR2 FYNNEI. The DNA of the CDR3 is TGTGCCAGCAGCTTCCAGGGGGAAAGACAAGAGACCCAGTACTTC. Residues: CASSFQGERQETQYF.

This clonotype was seen a few times. The genes are TRBV27 and TRBJ2-7; D possibly corresponds to TRBD2 (5 bases). CDR1 and CDR2 (germline): MNHEY, SMNVEV (reference sequence). The CDR3 contains 15 residues. The ends were cut back, 4 bases at V and 0 bases at J, with 13 bases in the middle. This CDR3 is CASSSRLGSSYEQYF. For the CDR3, the DNA is TGTGCCAGCAGTTCGAGACTTGGGAGCTCCTACGAGCAGTACTTC.

The chain has TRBV9 and TRBJ2-1; 13 positions match TRBD2. The CDR3 covers 16 residues. Germline V gene sequence: CDR1 SGDLS, CDR2 YYNGEE. V trimming: 1 base; J trimming: 4 bases; junction bases outside the gene matches: 2. CDR3: CASSVMGLAGYNEQFF. CDR3 DNA: TGTGCCAGCAGCGTAATGGGACTAGCGGGATACAATGAGCAGTTCTTC.

The chain uses TRBV18 and TRBJ2-7; D is possibly TRBD1 (6 bases). Germline values: CDR1 KGHSH, CDR2 LQKENI. The CDR3 loop spans 14 amino acids. V lost 5 bases to trimming and J lost 6 bases, with 17 bases between them. In DNA, the CDR3 is TGTGCCAGCTCAGTCGTCAGGGACATGACCGAGCAGTACTTC. Its translation is CASSVVRDMTEQYF.

The chain joins TRBV7-2 to TRBJ2-5; 7 positions agree with TRBD1. CDR3 length: 11 residues. With V trimmed by 7 bases and J by 4 bases, 0 bases remained unmatched. Germline CDR1 and CDR2: SGHTA and FQGNSA. DNA for the CDR3: TGTGCCAGCAAGGGGGCAGAGACCCAGTACTTC. Its translation is CASKGAETQYF. The whole variable domain, filled in from reference TRBV7-2 and TRBJ2-5, reads GAGVSQSPSNKVTEKGKDVELRCDPISGHTALYWYRQSLGQGLEFLIYFQGNSAPDKSGLPSDRFSAERTGGSVSTLTIQRTQQEDSAVYLCASKGAETQYFGPGTRLLVL.

The chain recombines TRBV28 with TRBJ2-6; 9 bases match TRBD2. CDR1 and CDR2 from the germline V gene are MDHEN and SYDVKM. This CDR3 comprises 19 residues. V was pared by 5 bases and J by 0 bases, with 11 bases of the junction left unmatched. CDR3 loop: CASSPIHHSGSSGANVLTF. DNA of the CDR3: TGTGCCAGCAGTCCCATTCACCATAGCGGGAGCTCTGGGGCCAACGTCCTGACTTTC.

This clonotype turned up a few times. Being one base from a much bigger clone, this may be a read error. V usage is TRBV7-2 and J usage is TRBJ2-5; no definite D call. Looked up from germline, CDR1 is SGHTA and CDR2 is FQGNSA. V lost 7 bases and J 11 bases, leaving 14 bases between the germline ends. CDR3 length equals 11 residues. The CDR3 region is CASMQYNEQYF. The DNA for the CDR3 is TGTGCCAGCATGCAGTACAATGAGCAGTACTTC.

This clonotype showed up many times. V usage is TRBV7-2 and J usage is TRBJ2-1; 9 bases line up with TRBD2. The CDR3 has 16 amino acids. Germline V lookup: CDR1 SGHTA, CDR2 FQGNSA. Germline trimming cut 5 bases from V and 0 bases from J; bases unmatched to any gene: 5. The CDR3 is CASSTLAGRSYNEQFF. CDR3 bases: TGTGCCAGCAGCACCCTAGCGGGGCGCTCCTACAATGAGCAGTTCTTC.

J is TRBJ1-2 and V is TRBV6-1; a possible D gene is TRBD1 (5 bases). The V gene's germline CDR1 is MNHNS and CDR2 SASEGT. The CDR3 extends over 14 amino acids. The V gene lost 5 bases and the J gene lost 5 bases, with 15 bases spanning the gap. Here the CDR3 DNA reads TGTGCCAGCAGTCCGGGACTTTACGGGTATGGCTACACCTTC. It yields the protein CASSPGLYGYGYTF.

This clonotype was seen at least ten times. CDR3 protein: CSVGGTSAYEQYF. DNA of the CDR3: TGCAGCGTTGGGGGGACCTCCGCGTACGAGCAGTACTTC. The rearrangement uses TRBV29-1 and TRBJ2-7, with D perhaps matching TRBD1 or TRBD2 (5 bases each). In germline, CDR1 is SQVTM, CDR2 ANQGSEA. V lost 4 bases to trimming and J lost 4 bases, with 14 bases between them. This CDR3 region has 13 residues.

The chain joins TRBV20-1 to TRBJ1-2; 9 bases agree with TRBD1. Germline CDR1 and CDR2: DFQATT and SNEGSKA (reference sequence). CDR3 length: 16 amino acids. V was clipped by 5 bases and J by 5 bases; unmatched bases: 15. CDR3 loop: CSAPSAGTGNSYGYTF. The CDR3, as DNA: TGCAGTGCTCCATCGGCCGGGACAGGGAACTCTTATGGCTACACCTTC.

This chain connects TRBV20-1 to TRBJ2-4; TRBD1 matches at 10 bases. The tail of the sequence fits TRBJ2-7 better, so the J call may be wrong. CDR1 DFQATT and CDR2 SNEGSKA come from the germline V gene (reference sequence). This CDR3 is built from 14 residues. For the CDR3, the DNA is TGCAGTGCTAGAGAGGGGACAGGGGTGAGCGAGCAGTACTTC. Translated: CSAREGTGVSEQYF.

The chain has TRBV19 and TRBJ2-7; D is perhaps TRBD1 or TRBD2 (6 bases each). The germline CDR1 and CDR2 sequences are LNHDA and SQIVND (reference sequence). Between the trimmed V and J ends, which lost 3 bases and 5 bases, there was a span of 17 bases. The CDR3 runs to 15 residues. DNA of the CDR3: TGTGCCAGTAGTATCGGAGGGGGGTCCCTCCACGAGCAGTACTTC. Protein: CASSIGGGSLHEQYF.

The chain combines TRBV19 with TRBJ2-1; 11 nucleotides agree with TRBD1. Germline trimming cut 4 bases from V and 9 bases from J; bases unmatched to any gene: 11. The CDR3 runs to 16 residues. Germline V lookup: CDR1 LNHDA, CDR2 SQIVND (reference sequence). The CDR3 protein is CASSKRTGGAKREQFF. As DNA, the CDR3 is TGTGCCAGTAGTAAACGGACAGGGGGCGCGAAACGTGAGCAGTTCTTC. Variable domain in full (rest from reference TRBV19 and TRBJ2-1): DGGITQSPKYLFRKEGQNVTLSCEQNLNHDAMYWYRQDPGQGLRLIYYSQIVNDFQKGDIAEGYSVSREKKESFPLTVTSAQKNPTAFYLCASSKRTGGAKREQFFGPGTRLTVL.

The rearrangement joins TRBV30 to TRBJ1-5; 7 bases align to TRBD1. Germline V gene lookup returns CDR1 GTSNPN and CDR2 SVGIG (reference sequence). Trimming cost V 4 bases and J 6 bases; bases outside gene matches: 3. The CDR3 covers 12 residues. The CDR3 loop reads CAWTQGIQPQHF. The CDR3 nucleotides are TGTGCCTGGACACAGGGGATTCAGCCCCAGCATTTT.